Included here is one T cell receptor (beta chain) sequence, with context. The target antigen is unknown. CDR1 is SGHRS, CDR2 YFSETQ, per germline. Trimming removed 5 bases from V and 7 bases from J, with 18 bases in between. The CDR3 has 15 residues. The record originates from a study of chemoradiotherapy in HPV16-positive cancers. The wider study: A couple of HPV16-positive patients' cells yielded candidate HPV-specific clones and common motifs. Findings of the study overall: Functional assays defining HPV-specific T cells used only a couple of HPV16-positive patients. During treatment, candidate HPV-specific clones and E7-related motifs expanded in tumor.

Some clones are missing from TCRdb's copy, which holds only in-frame ones; the method was immunoSEQ multiplex PCR. Seen here are 9,000 to 15,000 clones, 63% observed once, and the top ten hold about 20%. The V call is TRBV5-1, the J call TRBJ2-2; tentatively, D is TRBD1 (5 bases). The specimen was collected from a patient who underwent chemoradiotherapy. The receptor was isolated from a human donor with HPV-associated anogenital cancer. As DNA, the CDR3 is TGCGCCAGCAGTTCCAGGGTTGGGGTTGGCGGGGAGCTGTTTTTT. Its translation: CASSSRVGVGGELFF.